This T cell receptor beta chain was observed in a study of CD8 T cells in ankylosing spondylitis. This clonotype was observed at least ten times. Its antigen is unknown. This CDR3 comprises 14 residues. Germline values: CDR1 SQVTM, CDR2 ANQGSEA. The V and J ends lost 2 bases and 5 bases respectively, with 13 bases between them. Findings and limits, study-wide: Disease-linked clones, CD8+, were relatively rare in peripheral blood. The study looked at matched synovial fluid samples from ankylosing spondylitis patients. Disease-linked clones were reported to be significantly enriched there. In ankylosing spondylitis blood, a motif of seven to nine highly homologous TCR beta variants appeared characteristic.

TCRdb reprocessed the 5' RACE reads with MiXCR, giving one entry per CDR3 protein. The table shows roughly 86,000 distinct CDR3 sequences, with about 9% occurring only once. The gene calls are TRBV29-1 and TRBJ1-5, with D unresolved. The material sequenced was blood, either unsorted or a sorted T cell fraction (not recorded which). The receptor's source is a male donor with ankylosing spondylitis or in good health (not recorded which). The CDR3 loop reads CSVEIPLPDQPQHF. CDR3 in DNA: TGCAGCGTTGAAATACCCTTACCCGATCAGCCCCAGCATTTT.